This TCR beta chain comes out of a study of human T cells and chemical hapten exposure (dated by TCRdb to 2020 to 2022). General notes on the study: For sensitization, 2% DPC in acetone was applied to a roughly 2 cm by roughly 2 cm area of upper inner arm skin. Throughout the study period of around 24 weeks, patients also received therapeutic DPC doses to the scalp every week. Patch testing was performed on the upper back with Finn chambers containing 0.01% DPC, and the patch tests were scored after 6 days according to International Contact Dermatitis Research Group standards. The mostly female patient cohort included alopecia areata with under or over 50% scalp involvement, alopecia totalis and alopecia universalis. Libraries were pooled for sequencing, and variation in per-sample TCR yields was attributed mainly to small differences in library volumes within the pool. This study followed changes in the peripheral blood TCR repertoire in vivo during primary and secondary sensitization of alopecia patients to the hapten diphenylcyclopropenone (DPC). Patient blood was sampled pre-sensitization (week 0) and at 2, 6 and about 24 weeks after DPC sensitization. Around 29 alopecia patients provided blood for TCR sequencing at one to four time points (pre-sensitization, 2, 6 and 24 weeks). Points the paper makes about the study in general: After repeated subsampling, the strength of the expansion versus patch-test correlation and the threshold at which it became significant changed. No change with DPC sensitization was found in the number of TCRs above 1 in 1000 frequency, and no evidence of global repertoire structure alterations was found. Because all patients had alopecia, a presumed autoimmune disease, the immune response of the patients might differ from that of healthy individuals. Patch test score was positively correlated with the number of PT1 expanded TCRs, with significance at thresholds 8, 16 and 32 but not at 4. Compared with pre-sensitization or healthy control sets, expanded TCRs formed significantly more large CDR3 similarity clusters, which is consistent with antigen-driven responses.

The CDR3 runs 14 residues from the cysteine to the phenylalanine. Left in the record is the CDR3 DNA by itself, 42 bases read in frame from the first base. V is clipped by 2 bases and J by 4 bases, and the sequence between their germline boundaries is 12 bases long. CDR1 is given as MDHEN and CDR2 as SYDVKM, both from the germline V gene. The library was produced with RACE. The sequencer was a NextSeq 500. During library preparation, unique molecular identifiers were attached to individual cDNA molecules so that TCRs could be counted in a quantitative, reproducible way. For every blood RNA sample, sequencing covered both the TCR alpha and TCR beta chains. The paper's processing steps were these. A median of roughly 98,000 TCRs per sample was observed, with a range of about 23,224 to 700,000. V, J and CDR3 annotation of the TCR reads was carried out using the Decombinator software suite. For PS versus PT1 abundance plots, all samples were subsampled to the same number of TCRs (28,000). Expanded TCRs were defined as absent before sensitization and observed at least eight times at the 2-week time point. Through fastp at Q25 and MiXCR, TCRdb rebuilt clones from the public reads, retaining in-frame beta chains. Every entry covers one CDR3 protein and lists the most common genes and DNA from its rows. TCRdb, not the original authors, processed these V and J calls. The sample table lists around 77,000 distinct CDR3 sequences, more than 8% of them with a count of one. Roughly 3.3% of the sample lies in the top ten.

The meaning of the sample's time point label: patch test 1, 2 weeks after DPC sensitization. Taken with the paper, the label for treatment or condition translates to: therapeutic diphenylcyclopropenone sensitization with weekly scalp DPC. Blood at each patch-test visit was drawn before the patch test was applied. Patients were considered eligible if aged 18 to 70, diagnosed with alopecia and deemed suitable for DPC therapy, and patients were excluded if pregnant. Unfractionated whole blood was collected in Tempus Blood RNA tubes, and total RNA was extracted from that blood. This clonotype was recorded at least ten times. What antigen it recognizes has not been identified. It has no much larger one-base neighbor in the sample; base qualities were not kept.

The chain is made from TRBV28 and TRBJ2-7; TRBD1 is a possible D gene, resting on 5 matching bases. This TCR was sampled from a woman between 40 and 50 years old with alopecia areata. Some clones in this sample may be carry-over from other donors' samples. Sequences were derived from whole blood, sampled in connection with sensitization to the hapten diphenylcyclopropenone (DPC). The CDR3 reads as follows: CASSLRGFSYEQYF. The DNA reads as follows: TGTGCCAGCAGTTTAAGGGGCTTTTCTTACGAGCAGTACTTC.